The entry below describes one TCR beta chain. At one of its ends the junction is not consistent with the germline gene, which may arise from a read error. This CDR3 has 12 amino acids. CDR1 is LNHDA and CDR2 is SQIVND in the germline V gene (reference sequence). This specimen comes from a study of blood T cell repertoires in COVID-19. Study details: Sources were T cells, B-cell-depleted T cells, or PBMCs; the material itself was cDNA or gDNA.

Here immunoSEQ multiplex PCR was the method, and the copy in TCRdb shows in-frame clones only, minus some. The sample lists about 58,000 clones, over 75% occurring once. The source of this sequence is a woman aged 55-69 years with active COVID-19. Sequencing input: peripheral blood. V usage is TRBV19 and J usage is TRBJ1-5, with D perhaps matching TRBD1 (5 bases). In nucleotides, the CDR3 is TGTGCCAGCAGTACGTTGGCAGGGCCCCCGTATTTT. It yields the protein CASSTLAGPPYF.